The TCR beta chain under discussion was sequenced for a study of blood T cell repertoires in COVID-19. Study context: Both acute and convalescent COVID-19 samples were obtained from the United States, Italy and Spain. PBMCs, B-cell-depleted T cells, or T cells provided the cDNA or gDNA that made up the material.

V gave up 5 bases and J gave up 6 bases; unmatched junction bases: 12. This CDR3 has 15 amino acids. Germline V gene data show CDR1 as SGHTA and CDR2 as FQGNSA. One Seattle source followed patients from active infection through their disease course. Per the original methods: Amplified reference gene primers provided the basis for estimating nucleated cell counts. Data came from immunoSEQ multiplex PCR; TCRdb stores just in-frame clones and leaves some out. D and trimming were read from the DNA, whereas the V and J calls and clone size are those reported in that table. The sample yields about 160,000 clones, around 91% seen once.

The chain joins TRBV7-2 to TRBJ2-7; TRBD1 matches at 8 bases. The source of this sequence is a man aged 18 to 29 with COVID-19, enrolled during active disease. Sequencing used peripheral blood. This chain's CDR3 is CASSPRRTGIGEQYF. Written as DNA, the CDR3 is TGTGCCAGCAGCCCAAGGAGGACAGGGATCGGCGAGCAGTACTTC. Combining the CDR3 with reference TRBV7-2 and TRBJ2-7 gives the whole variable domain GAGVSQSPSNKVTEKGKDVELRCDPISGHTALYWYRQSLGQGLEFLIYFQGNSAPDKSGLPSDRFSAERTGGSVSTLTIQRTQQEDSAVYLCASSPRRTGIGEQYFGPGTRLTVT.